This T cell receptor beta chain is drawn from a study of regulatory T cells in long-lasting Graves disease (dated by TCRdb to the early 2020s). General notes on the study: Patients with newly diagnosed Graves' disease had been on antithyroid drugs for under 3 months. The study took place in China and was registered as a clinical trial. A total of around 35 samples underwent TCR sequencing: some 13 from persistent and around 20 from newly diagnosed Graves' disease patients. This study used TCR sequencing and RNA sequencing of peripheral blood to compare persistent Graves' disease patients against newly diagnosed Graves' disease patients. Overall study results and their limits: TRBV28, TRBJ1-2 and TRBJ2-5 were preferentially used in persistent disease, while TRBV20-1 and TRBJ2-1 were favored in newly diagnosed disease. Persistent Graves' disease patients showed lower TCR Shannon entropy and fewer highly expanded clones than newly diagnosed patients, suggesting clonal expansion. More public clonotypes were shared among persistent patients (roughly 2,900) than among newly diagnosed patients (over 900). Sequencing and analysis were limited to the TCR beta chain. The authors acknowledged the small sample size as a limitation that may reduce accuracy. Because the primary lesion, thyroid tissue, could not be accessed, the study looked at peripheral blood alone.

In light of the paper, this sample's time point label describes: newly diagnosed GD, antithyroid drugs for less than 3 months. For both TCR sequencing and RNA sequencing, RNA was extracted from PBMCs using TRIzol. The diagnosis of Graves' disease was made according to American Thyroid Association guidelines. Recruitment of patients was carried out at an endocrinology department in Xi'an, China. From each patient, nine milliliters of peripheral blood was collected into an EDTA anticoagulant tube. Ficoll Paque Plus density gradient separation was used to isolate PBMCs, and no further T cell sorting was performed. An Agilent 2100 Bioanalyzer and agarose gel were used to check RNA quality, while a NanoDrop 2000 measured RNA concentration. Library creation used multiplex PCR. Sequencing relied on an Illumina HiSeq 4000. iRepertoire HTBI primers and Arm-PCR amplification of CDR3 regions were used to construct TCR beta libraries. Before sequencing, the PCR products went through gel purification. In the source study's methods: Gene usage analysis of CDR3 amino acid clonotypes relied on the roughly 60 TRBV and 14 TRBJ segments identified across samples. COPE and FqMerger were used to merge filtered high-quality paired reads into contigs. BLAST was used to align contigs to IMGT TRBV, TRBD and TRBJ reference genes, with CDR3 defined following IMGT. Clonotypes above 0.1% frequency were classified as highly expanded clones. Shannon entropy was used to measure repertoire diversity, and the Gini coefficient was used to measure V-J evenness. A clonotype found in more than one individual was treated as public. TCRdb cleaned the public reads at Q25 with fastp, built clones with MiXCR and kept in-frame beta chains. Identical CDR3 protein sequences are pooled into one entry, listed with their most common genes and DNA. The V and J calls were determined by TCRdb, not by the authors. The sample has hundreds of thousands of distinct CDR3 sequences on record, more than 15% of them singletons. The ten largest clones add up to 20% to 25% of the sample.

On this clonotype: Its antigen is not yet known. Base qualities are missing; no much larger clone stands one base away.

The junction shows trimming of 6 bases on V and 5 bases on J, plus 19 bases between the germline ends. Including the terminal cysteine and phenylalanine, the CDR3 comprises 15 residues. Only the CDR3 DNA is retained, 45 bases long and in frame from the first base. Via the germline V gene, CDR1 is SNHLY and CDR2 FYNNEI. These data were likewise used in another study, on T cells in Graves' hyperthyroidism and ophthalmopathy. The second paper states: Graves' hyperthyroidism was defined as stable when no progression to ophthalmopathy occurred over 18 months of follow-up. Hyperthyroidism patients were aged 18 to 65 years and newly diagnosed, with disease duration of less than 2 months. Exclusion was applied to patients with uncontrolled infections, other autoimmune diseases, pregnancy or lactation. Diagnoses were based on clinical symptoms, serum thyroxine and TRAb, thyroid ultrasound and orbital computed tomography. For the first round of RT-PCR on the TCR CDR3, the HTBI primer set was used together with the Qiagen OneStep RT-PCR kit. Most expanded thyroid clonotypes (frequency above 0.001) were also found in blood, which suggests that blood repertoires may mirror thyroid immune responses. A 13 V-J signature model separated ophthalmopathy from stable hyperthyroidism, with around 91% sensitivity and just under 84% specificity in cross-validation and 80%/75% in testing. During validation, the model predicted progression to ophthalmopathy a median of around six months ahead of onset, with approximately 71% sensitivity and 72.22% specificity. TCR V-J signatures able to tell the groups apart were searched for in a discovery cohort of 90 to 100 patients, of whom under 45 had Graves' ophthalmopathy and around 57 had stable Graves' hyperthyroidism. Prospective prediction of ophthalmopathy was tested in an independent validation cohort of 18 hyperthyroidism patients and 17 patients who later progressed to ophthalmopathy. The roughly 94 discovery patients were randomly split 7:3 into training and test sets. In addition, the study compared T-cell repertoires in thyroid tissue and in blood from six Graves' hyperthyroidism patients. Once sampling was done, hyperthyroidism patients were given methimazole at a starting dose of 30 mg daily, whereas ophthalmopathy patients were given high-dose intravenous methylprednisolone. A second multiplex PCR round built the libraries, followed by size selection and purification. Sequencing of the libraries was done on an Illumina HiSeq2000 using paired-end 100 bp reads. SOAPnuke was used to process the raw data, with reads discarded if the reads contained adapters or uncalled bases, had a mean Phred below 15, or lacked an exact constant-primer or identifier match. COPE v1.2.5 was used to merge the high-quality paired reads, and each unique nucleotide sequence was defined as a clonotype. MiTCR v1.1 was used to align the clonotypes against IMGT TRBV, TRBD and TRBJ reference segments. Analysis was restricted to V-J combinations with a frequency above 0.0001, which covered roughly 99% of repertoires. A TCS score was defined as the ratio of F50 (clonal expansion) to E x V (chaos), with BLOSUM62-based TCRdist applied between CDR3 peptides within each V-J. Welch's t-statistics and random forest reduced around 520 V-J features to roughly 13, which were used in a naive Bayes classifier (R e1071). No statistical method was used to set the sample size in advance, and investigators knew the group allocation. The paper reports TCR Vbeta CDR3 sequencing of roughly 140 peripheral blood samples: over 40 ophthalmopathy, under 80 hyperthyroidism and roughly 17 progressor patients.

The V gene is TRBV2 and the J gene is TRBJ2-5, and the D gene may be TRBD2, 7 bases matching. This receptor was obtained from a woman aged 35-65 years with Graves disease. Donor details come from another sample of the same person, matched by shared clones. The sequenced sample was peripheral blood mononuclear cells (PBMCs), obtained at new diagnosis, from a patient treated with antithyroid drugs. The nucleotide sequence is TGTGCCAGCAGGGGTAAGGGGGGGGGCCTGGAGACCCAGTACTTC. Its protein is CASRGKGGGLETQYF.